The present T cell receptor beta chain was sequenced within a study of control samples from healthy donors and cancer patients. This table comes from immunoSEQ multiplex PCR, and its TCRdb copy is limited to in-frame clones, with some not included. Among about 170,000 clones, 91% were seen once, and the ten largest hold approximately 1.4%. In germline, CDR1 is MRHNA, CDR2 SNTAGT. Trimming cost V 2 bases and J 0 bases; bases outside gene matches: 4. CDR3 length: 16 residues. Sequences were obtained from blood. V and J are TRBV6-4 and TRBJ2-1; TRBD2 aligns across 7 bases. This clonotype originated in a woman aged 25 to 39 in good health. CDR3 amino acids: CASSDNERDSYNEQFF. The CDR3 DNA reads TGTGCCAGCAGTGACAATGAGCGGGACTCCTACAATGAGCAGTTCTTC.